Listed here are 24 T cell receptor beta chains from one sample, sequenced in a study of blood T cell repertoires in COVID-19. Here immunoSEQ multiplex PCR was the method, and the copy in TCRdb shows in-frame clones only, minus some. The table lists 15,000 to 20,000 clones, about nine tenths of them singletons. Material for sequencing was peripheral blood. These receptors came from a human donor with active COVID-19. The donor label of this sample is uncertain.

There are a few counts of this clone. The chain is built from TRBV7-2 and TRBJ1-1, with no clear D. In germline, CDR1 is SGHTA, CDR2 FQGNSA. Trimming left V 5 bases short and J 7 bases short, with 8 bases between. The CDR3 has 11 residues. This CDR3 reads CASSRGFEAFF. The CDR3, as DNA: TGTGCCAGCAGCCGCGGTTTTGAAGCTTTCTTT.

This sequence joins TRBV3-1 (or the pseudogene TRBV3-2) and TRBJ2-3; 13 positions agree with TRBD2. In germline, CDR1 is LGHDT, CDR2 YNNKEL (reference sequence). The CDR3 length is 19 residues. Trimming removed 0 bases from V and 6 bases from J; junction bases left unmatched: 12. The CDR3 nucleotides read TGTGCCAGCAGCCAAGATAAGGGGACTAGCGGGGAGGCTTGGGATACGCAGTATTTT. This encodes CASSQDKGTSGEAWDTQYF.

The V gene is TRBV3-1 (or the pseudogene TRBV3-2), the J gene TRBJ2-1; 8 nucleotides agree with TRBD2. CDR3 length equals 16 residues. Germline assignment: CDR1 LGHDT and CDR2 YNNKEL (reference sequence). V was clipped by 4 bases and J by 2 bases; unmatched bases: 7. CDR3 coding DNA: TGTGCCAGCAGCCCGTTAGGCGGGGGGACCTACAATGAGCAGTTCTTC. It codes for CASSPLGGGTYNEQFF.

The gene calls are TRBV7-6 and TRBJ1-4; 8 nucleotides line up with TRBD1. V was clipped by 2 bases and J by 6 bases; unmatched bases: 2. Germline CDR1 SGHVS, CDR2 FNYEAQ. The CDR3 loop spans 14 amino acids. CDR3: CASSLQGAYEKLFF. For the CDR3, the DNA is TGTGCCAGCAGCTTACAGGGGGCCTATGAAAAACTGTTTTTT.

The table lists this clone with a few counts. The rearrangement joins TRBV27 to TRBJ1-2; 8 bases align to TRBD1. The CDR3 consists of 16 residues. CDR1 and CDR2 (germline): MNHEY, SMNVEV (reference sequence). Trimming at V came to 6 bases and at J to 4 bases, leaving 13 bases not matched to a gene. The CDR3 loop is CASRRDRGTGSYGYTF. The CDR3 DNA reads as TGTGCCAGCAGGAGGGATCGAGGGACAGGCTCCTATGGCTACACCTTC.

This sequence joins TRBV21-1 and TRBJ1-1; no check of the table's D call, TRBD1, against the DNA was made. TRBV21-1 is assigned pseudogene status. This CDR3 has 18 residues. CDR3 DNA sequence: TGTGCCAGCAGCAAAGGACAGCCCATCGTATACATGAACACTGAAGCTTTCTTT. It is translated as CASSKGQPIVYMNTEAFF.

The chain combines TRBV2 with TRBJ2-2; D might be TRBD2 (5 bases). Germline V CDR1 and CDR2: SNHLY, FYNNEI. V was clipped by 5 bases and J by 5 bases, with 9 bases between them. The CDR3 has 13 amino acids. Written as DNA, the CDR3 is TGTGCCAGCAGTATAGGGAGAACCGGGGAGCTGTTTTTT. This gives the protein CASSIGRTGELFF.

The chain uses TRBV19 and TRBJ2-5; 7 positions agree with TRBD1. This CDR3 contains 13 residues. J gave up 5 bases and V 4 bases, and 4 bases lay outside the gene matches. Germline loops: CDR1 LNHDA, CDR2 SQIVND (reference sequence). The DNA of the CDR3 is TGTGCCAGTAGTAACAGGGGAATGGAGACCCAGTACTTC. Translation: CASSNRGMETQYF.

The chain combines TRBV28 with TRBJ1-5, with a possible D match to TRBD1 (6 bases). Germline values: CDR1 MDHEN, CDR2 SYDVKM. Between the trimmed V and J ends, which lost 6 bases and 11 bases, there was a span of 11 bases. CDR3 length: 11 residues. The CDR3 DNA follows: TGTGCCAGCAGGGGGGCAGGGGCCCAGCATTTT. Encoded protein: CASRGAGAQHF.

This chain uses TRBV10-3 with TRBJ1-2; D not resolved. The germline V and J ends were trimmed by 6 bases and 2 bases, with 10 bases remaining between them. Germline assignment: CDR1 ENHRY and CDR2 SYGVKD. The CDR3 has 13 residues. The CDR3 nucleotides are TGTGCCATCAGGCGTCCGGGAAACTATGGCTACACCTTC. Translating it yields CAIRRPGNYGYTF.

The chain is built from TRBV10-3 and TRBJ2-5; 8 bases are shared with TRBD1. After removal of 5 bases from V and 5 bases from J, the junction contained 7 bases not matched to a gene. This CDR3 spans 14 amino acids. Germline V CDR1 and CDR2: ENHRY, SYGVKD. CDR3 in amino acids: CAISRQGSDETQYF. CDR3 bases: TGTGCCATCAGTCGACAGGGGTCGGACGAGACCCAGTACTTC.

The chain uses TRBV24-1 and TRBJ1-5; D remains unclear. Trimming took 8 bases from V and 3 from J, leaving 10 bases between them. The CDR3 has 13 residues. The V gene's germline CDR1 is KGHDR and CDR2 SFDVKD. The CDR3 region has the DNA TGTGCCACCATGGCAGGCTACAATCAGCCCCAGCATTTT. Its protein is CATMAGYNQPQHF.

The genes are TRBV7-3 and TRBJ2-2; D possibly corresponds to TRBD2 (6 bases). This CDR3 comprises 14 residues. V gave up 1 base and J gave up 7 bases, with 10 bases separating them. Germline CDR1 is SGHTA and CDR2 is FQGTGA. CDR3 coding DNA: TGTGCCAGCAGCTTAAGTCCAGCGGGCGGGGAGCTGTTTTTT. Translated, it gives CASSLSPAGGELFF.

The J gene is TRBJ1-5, the V gene TRBV7-9; D is perhaps TRBD1 (6 bases). This CDR3 spans 17 amino acids. The ends were cut back, 5 bases at V and 5 bases at J, with 22 bases in the middle. CDR1 is SEHNR and CDR2 is FQNEAQ in the germline V gene (reference sequence). This CDR3 reads CASSLGQLYKKDQPQHF. The CDR3 DNA reads TGTGCCAGCAGCCTTGGACAGCTTTATAAAAAGGATCAGCCCCAGCATTTT.

This chain connects TRBV6-5 to TRBJ2-5; TRBD1 agrees at 9 bases. Germline values: CDR1 MNHEY, CDR2 SVGAGI. Trimming took 8 bases from V and 5 from J; bases not matched to a gene: 9. The CDR3 has 14 residues. CDR3 sequence reads: CASGGTGSIETQYF. CDR3 coding DNA: TGTGCCAGCGGGGGGACAGGGAGTATCGAGACCCAGTACTTC.

The J gene is TRBJ2-7, the V gene TRBV7-2, with D perhaps TRBD2 (6 bases). This CDR3 has 14 amino acids. V was shortened by 7 bases and J by 1 base, with 14 bases between the two germline ends. Germline CDR1 and CDR2: SGHTA and FQGNSA. The CDR3 is CASKEVGGSYEQYF. The CDR3 nucleotides are TGTGCCAGCAAAGAGGTCGGGGGATCCTACGAGCAGTACTTC.

This clone appeared a few times. The J gene is TRBJ1-5, the V gene TRBV7-8, with 7 bases identical to TRBD1. CDR1 is SGHVS, CDR2 FQNEAQ, per germline. V was pared by 1 base and J by 2 bases, with 2 bases of the junction left unmatched. The CDR3 has 15 residues. The chain's CDR3 is CASSLGDRGNQPQHF. The CDR3 DNA is TGTGCCAGCAGCTTAGGCGACAGGGGCAATCAGCCCCAGCATTTT.

The CDR3 DNA follows: TGTGCCAGCAGCGAATATGAGATCTATGGCTACACCTTC. Its translation: CASSEYEIYGYTF. This chain connects TRBV2 to TRBJ1-2; no definite D call. The germline V and J ends were trimmed by 6 bases and 4 bases, with 12 bases remaining between them. The V gene's germline CDR1 is SNHLY and CDR2 FYNNEI. The CDR3 length is 13 residues.

This clone was picked up a small number of times. The chain joins TRBV7-2 to TRBJ1-5; no clear D. Trimming took 5 bases from V and 4 from J, leaving 9 bases between them. CDR3 size: 13 residues. Germline CDR1 is SGHTA and CDR2 is FQGNSA. The CDR3 loop is CASSEELNQPQHF. As DNA, the CDR3 is TGTGCCAGCAGCGAAGAACTAAATCAGCCCCAGCATTTT. The whole variable domain, remainder taken from reference TRBV7-2 and TRBJ1-5, is GAGVSQSPSNKVTEKGKDVELRCDPISGHTALYWYRQSLGQGLEFLIYFQGNSAPDKSGLPSDRFSAERTGGSVSTLTIQRTQQEDSAVYLCASSEELNQPQHFGDGTRLSIL.

The rearrangement links TRBV5-8 to TRBJ1-5; D is uncertain. Germline assignment: CDR1 SGHTS and CDR2 YDEGEE. CDR3 length equals 15 residues. Trimming pared 3 bases from V and 1 base from J, leaving 11 bases between. The CDR3: CASSSWRASNQPQHF. Here the CDR3 DNA reads TGTGCCAGCAGCTCCTGGAGGGCAAGCAATCAGCCCCAGCATTTT.

The CDR3 loop reads CASSLTLRGPSTDTQYF. As DNA, the CDR3 is TGTGCCAGCAGCTTGACACTGCGGGGGCCGAGCACAGATACGCAGTATTTT. J is TRBJ2-3 and V is TRBV5-4; a possible D gene is TRBD2 (7 bases). This CDR3 spans 17 amino acids. Trimming pared 1 base from V and 0 bases from J, leaving 15 bases between. Germline V gene sequence: CDR1 SGHNT, CDR2 YYREEE (reference sequence). Filled out from reference TRBV5-4 and TRBJ2-3, the complete variable domain reads ETGVTQSPTHLIKTRGQQVTLRCSSQSGHNTVSWYQQALGQGPQFIFQYYREEENGRGNFPPRFSGLQFPNYSSELNVNALELDDSALYLCASSLTLRGPSTDTQYFGPGTRLTVL.

The chain couples TRBV7-2 to TRBJ2-4; the D gene is possibly TRBD2 (6 bases). The CDR3 runs to 15 residues. From germline, CDR1 is SGHTA and CDR2 FQGNSA. V shed 1 base and J shed 5 bases, with 12 bases lying between them. CDR3 sequence (DNA): TGTGCCAGCAGCTTAGAGGGCAGGGAGGAAAACATTCAGTACTTC. It is translated as CASSLEGREENIQYF.

There are a few counts of this clone. The gene calls are TRBV18 and TRBJ1-1; perhaps TRBD1 as D (6 bases). The CDR3 contains 14 residues. Germline V lookup: CDR1 KGHSH, CDR2 LQKENI. Trimming stripped 3 bases from V and 1 base from J, with 9 bases between. The CDR3 loop is CASSPAGANTEAFF. The CDR3 DNA reads as TGTGCCAGCTCACCGGCAGGGGCGAACACTGAAGCTTTCTTT.

The chain links TRBV6-5 to TRBJ1-1; D ambiguous. CDR1 and CDR2 (germline): MNHEY, SVGAGI. V lost 5 bases to trimming and J lost 1 base, with 11 bases between them. CDR3 length equals 14 residues. The CDR3 loop reads CASSPTTANTEAFF. The CDR3, as DNA: TGTGCCAGCAGTCCTACAACAGCGAACACTGAAGCTTTCTTT.